This T cell receptor beta chain was captured by sequencing in a study of TIL therapy for anti-PD-1-resistant metastatic lung cancer. Time point described: pre-treatment sample, taken before nivolumab and TIL therapy. The immunoSEQ assay was v3. Method: immunoSEQ multiplex PCR; TCRdb's copy keeps in-frame clones and lacks some. Among about 59,000 clones listed, less than 85% were seen once. Germline V CDR1 and CDR2: SEHNR, FQNEAQ (reference sequence). Trimming took off 5 bases at V and 5 bases at J, with 15 bases between the two ends. This CDR3 comprises 15 residues. The TCR was taken from a person aged 25-85 years with non-small cell lung cancer. This rearrangement joins TRBV7-9 to TRBJ2-2; either TRBD1 or TRBD2 may supply D (5 bases each). Sequencing was performed on blood, taken at baseline. CDR3 coding DNA: TGTGCCAGCAGCCCCAGAGGGACCGCTACCGGGGAGCTGTTTTTT. As protein: CASSPRGTATGELFF.